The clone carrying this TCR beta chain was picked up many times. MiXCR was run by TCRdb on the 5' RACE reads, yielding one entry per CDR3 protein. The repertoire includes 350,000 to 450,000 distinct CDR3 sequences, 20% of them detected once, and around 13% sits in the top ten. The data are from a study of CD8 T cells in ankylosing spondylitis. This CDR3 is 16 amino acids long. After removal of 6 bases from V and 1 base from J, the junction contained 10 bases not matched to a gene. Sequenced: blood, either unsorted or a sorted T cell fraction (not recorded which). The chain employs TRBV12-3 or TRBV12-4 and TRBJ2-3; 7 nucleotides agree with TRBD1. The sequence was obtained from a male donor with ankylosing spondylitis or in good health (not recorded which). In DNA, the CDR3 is TGTGCCAGCAGCCAAACCCGGGACAGAGGCACAGATACGCAGTATTTT. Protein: CASSQTRDRGTDTQYF.